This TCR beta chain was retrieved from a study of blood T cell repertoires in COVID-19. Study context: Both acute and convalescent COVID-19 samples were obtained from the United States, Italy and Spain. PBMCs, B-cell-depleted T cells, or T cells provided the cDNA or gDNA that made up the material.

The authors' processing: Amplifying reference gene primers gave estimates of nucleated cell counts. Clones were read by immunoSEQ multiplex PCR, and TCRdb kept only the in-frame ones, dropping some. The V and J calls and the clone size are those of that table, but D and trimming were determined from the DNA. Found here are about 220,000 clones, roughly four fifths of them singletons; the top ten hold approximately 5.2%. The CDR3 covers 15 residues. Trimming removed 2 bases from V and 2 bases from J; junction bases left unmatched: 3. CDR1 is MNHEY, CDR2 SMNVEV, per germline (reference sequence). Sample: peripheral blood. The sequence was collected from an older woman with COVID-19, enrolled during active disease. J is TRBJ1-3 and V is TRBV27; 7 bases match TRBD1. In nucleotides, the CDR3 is TGTGCCAGCAGTTTACAGACAGGGCCTGGAAACACCATATATTTT. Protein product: CASSLQTGPGNTIYF.